The rows below give T cell receptor beta chains drawn from one sample of a study of T cell responses to AZD1222 COVID-19 vaccine. Profiled with immunoSEQ multiplex PCR; TCRdb holds only in-frame clones, not every one. The profile shows roughly 170,000 clones, 87% of them singletons. This specimen consisted of peripheral blood, obtained on day 0 of AZD1222 vaccination. The origin of the receptors is an adult in good health. CDR3s include the opening cysteine and the closing phenylalanine or tryptophan. D genes are given only for firm matches. Size is omitted from some rows. Given values are once, few, many or a class for expanded clones.

d_gene,v_gene,abundance,j_gene,CDR3aa,CDR3nt
NA,TRBV15,NA,TRBJ2-4,CATSRGGIAKNIQYF,TGTGCCACCAGCAGGGGGGGAATTGCCAAAAACATTCAGTACTTC
TRBD2,TRBV10-2,NA,TRBJ2-2,CASRAQGREAGELFF,TGCGCCAGCAGGGCCCAGGGTCGGGAGGCCGGGGAGCTGTTTTTT
NA,TRBV19,NA,TRBJ1-5,CASSIWEVNQPQHF,TGTGCCAGTAGTATCTGGGAGGTCAATCAGCCCCAGCATTTT
TRBD2,TRBV27,NA,TRBJ2-1,CASSPGTSGYNEQFF,TGTGCCAGCAGCCCCGGGACTAGCGGATACAATGAGCAGTTCTTC
NA,TRBV27,NA,TRBJ1-2,CASSLSRGYGYTF,TGTGCCAGCAGTTTATCACGAGGCTATGGCTACACCTTC
TRBD1,TRBV28,NA,TRBJ1-2,CASTKQGAIVYGYTF,TGTGCCAGTACGAAGCAGGGGGCTATTGTCTATGGCTACACCTTC
TRBD2,TRBV2,few,TRBJ2-7,CASSEALYSGRPHEQYF,TGTGCCAGCAGTGAAGCGCTTTATAGCGGGAGGCCCCACGAGCAGTACTTC
NA,TRBV20-1,NA,TRBJ2-3,CSARSADTQYF,TGCAGTGCTCGGTCAGCGGATACGCAGTATTTT
TRBD1,TRBV5-4,NA,TRBJ1-4,CASSSAGGVEKLFF,TGTGCCAGCAGCTCGGCAGGGGGCGTTGAAAAACTGTTTTTT
TRBD2,TRBV6-5,NA,TRBJ2-3,CASALGLAAADTQYF,TGTGCCAGCGCCTTAGGACTAGCGGCAGCAGATACGCAGTATTTT
NA,TRBV9,once,TRBJ1-4,CASSPQGRNEKLFF,TGTGCCAGCAGCCCACAGGGCCGTAATGAAAAACTGTTTTTT
TRBD1,TRBV19,NA,TRBJ1-2,CASSVGQGNYGYTF,TGTGCCAGTAGTGTCGGACAGGGAAACTATGGCTACACCTTC
NA,TRBV28,few,TRBJ2-7,CASLPGGRRTYEQYF,TGTGCCAGTCTTCCTGGAGGCAGGAGGACCTACGAGCAGTACTTC
NA,TRBV5-6,NA,TRBJ1-2,CASSSVTNYGHTF,TGTGCCAGCAGCTCCGTGACAAACTATGGCCACACCTTC
NA,TRBV13,NA,TRBJ1-2,CASSPNFSYGYTF,TGTGCCAGCAGCCCCAACTTTTCCTATGGCTACACCTTC
NA,TRBV6-2/TRBV6-3,NA,TRBJ2-1,CASSFTRQDNEQFF,TGTGCCAGCAGTTTCACCCGACAGGACAATGAGCAGTTCTTC
NA,TRBV7-6,NA,TRBJ1-5,CASSQFLGSNQPQHF,TGTGCCAGCAGCCAGTTTTTGGGGAGCAATCAGCCCCAGCATTTT